Presented here are 10 T cell receptor beta chains from one specimen sequenced in a study of shared clonotypes between healthy human individuals. TCRdb's table, derived via immunoSEQ multiplex PCR, lists solely in-frame clones and lacks some. The sample gives under 600,000 clones, approximately 95% of which show up once; about 0.06% is in the top ten. Input material: naive CD4+ T cells sorted from blood. The subset was: CD45RA+ positively selected. Receptors originate from a woman in her thirties in good health.

The chain joins TRBV14 to TRBJ1-1, with 7 bases identical to TRBD1. Germline V gene lookup returns CDR1 SGHDN and CDR2 FVKESK. The CDR3 is 14 amino acids. V dropped 4 bases and J dropped 1; count of bases not matched to a gene: 3. CDR3 in DNA: TGTGCCAGCAGCCCAGGGGGAAGGAACACTGAAGCTTTCTTT. This translates into CASSPGGRNTEAFF.

V is TRBV9 and J is TRBJ1-2, with 8 bases that match TRBD1. This CDR3 is 16 amino acids long. CDR1 and CDR2 (germline): SGDLS, YYNGEE. The V segment lost 3 bases and the J segment 2 bases; nucleotides outside the gene matches: 9. CDR3 region: CASSAHQGAGNYGYTF. The CDR3 coding sequence is TGTGCCAGCAGCGCCCACCAGGGGGCTGGAAACTATGGCTACACCTTC.

J is TRBJ1-1 and V is TRBV28, with D possibly being TRBD1 (6 bases). CDR1 and CDR2 from the germline V gene are MDHEN and SYDVKM. Trimming left V 6 bases short and J 6 bases short, with 17 bases between. The CDR3 sequence is 14 residues long. The CDR3 DNA reads as TGTGCCAGCAGCCGAAGGGGAGACAGGCCTGAAGCTTTCTTT. This codes for CASSRRGDRPEAFF.

V is TRBV6-4 and J is TRBJ2-1; 8 bases map to TRBD1. V shed 3 bases and J 7 bases; nucleotides not matched to a gene: 8. The CDR3 spans 15 residues. CDR1 and CDR2 (germline): MRHNA, SNTAGT. CDR3 in amino acids: CASSERTGIRNEQFF. Written as DNA, the CDR3 is TGTGCCAGCAGTGAAAGGACAGGGATAAGGAATGAGCAGTTCTTC.

As concerns this clone: Other DNA sequences in the sample encode the same CDR3. CDR3 DNA sequence: TGTGCCAGTACCCAAAGGGGACAGGGAGTGGGGCTCAATCAGCCCCAGCATTTT. The encoded protein is CASTQRGQGVGLNQPQHF. The gene calls are TRBV19 and TRBJ1-5, with 9 nucleotides matching TRBD1. The trim removed 7 bases at V and 3 bases at J, leaving 16 bases unmatched. The CDR3 length is 18 residues. Germline V gene lookup returns CDR1 LNHDA and CDR2 SQIVND (reference sequence).

The V gene is TRBV6-1, the J gene TRBJ1-2, with D possibly TRBD1 on 5 matching bases. Between the trimmed V and J ends, which lost 9 bases and 2 bases, there was a span of 19 bases. Germline CDR1 reads MNHNS; CDR2 reads SASEGT. The length of the CDR3 is 15 residues. The CDR3 sequence: CASLFSRVENYGYTF. The CDR3 DNA reads as TGTGCCAGTCTTTTCAGCAGGGTGGAAAACTATGGCTACACCTTC.

The V and J genes are TRBV5-1 and TRBJ1-1, with D possibly matching TRBD1 (6 bases). The CDR3 consists of 16 residues. Germline CDR1 SGHRS, CDR2 YFSETQ. The V end lost 0 bases, the J end lost 3 bases, and 15 bases lay between the germline ends. The CDR3 sequence: CASSLVAGAGYTEAFF. As DNA, the CDR3 is TGCGCCAGCAGCTTGGTTGCAGGGGCAGGATACACTGAAGCTTTCTTT.

J is TRBJ2-7 and V is TRBV5-1; 10 nucleotides match TRBD1. Trimming cost V 0 bases and J 5 bases; bases outside gene matches: 5. CDR3 length: 15 residues. The germline V gene encodes CDR1 SGHRS and CDR2 YFSETQ. CDR3 bases: TGCGCCAGCAGCTTGGAGGGACAGGGGAGGAACGAGCAGTACTTC. Its translation is CASSLEGQGRNEQYF.

This clone occurred once. This rearrangement joins TRBV5-1 to TRBJ2-2; TRBD1 matches 8 bases. This CDR3 contains 15 residues. Trimming cost V 3 bases and J 5 bases; bases outside gene matches: 6. CDR1 SGHRS and CDR2 YFSETQ come from the germline V gene. In nucleotides, the CDR3 is TGCGCCAGCAGCTCGGGGACAGGTATTACCGGGGAGCTGTTTTTT. Protein product: CASSSGTGITGELFF.

The rearrangement uses TRBV5-1 and TRBJ1-4, with 7 positions matching TRBD1. The CDR3 sequence is 14 residues long. CDR1 and CDR2 from the germline V gene are SGHRS and YFSETQ. V dropped 2 bases and J dropped 7; count of bases not matched to a gene: 5. CDR3 nucleotide sequence: TGCGCCAGCAGCTTACAGGGGAGATTTGAAAAACTGTTTTTT. It codes for CASSLQGRFEKLFF.